This T cell receptor (beta chain) was identified during a study of T cells in Graves' hyperthyroidism and ophthalmopathy. Authors of the study amplified TCR beta CDR3 regions from RNA transcripts. The HTBI primer set was used in a first-round RT-PCR of the TCR CDR3. TCRdb fed the multiplex PCR reads into MiXCR, producing one record per CDR3 protein. The sample holds just under 750,000 distinct CDR3 sequences, over 35% seen once. The junction had 9 bases not matched to a gene; V was cut back by 4 bases and J by 7 bases. CDR1 is ENHRY, CDR2 SYGVKD, per germline. This CDR3 contains 14 residues. Participants, patients aged 18 to 65, had newly diagnosed hyperthyroidism with a duration under 2 months.

The genes are TRBV10-3 and TRBJ2-7; 8 nucleotides match TRBD1. This TCR was recovered from a woman in her 40s with Graves' hyperthyroidism. The sequenced sample was blood. The CDR3 sequence is CAISAGTGRLEQYF. The CDR3 DNA reads TGTGCCATCAGTGCCGGGACAGGCCGGCTGGAGCAGTACTTC.